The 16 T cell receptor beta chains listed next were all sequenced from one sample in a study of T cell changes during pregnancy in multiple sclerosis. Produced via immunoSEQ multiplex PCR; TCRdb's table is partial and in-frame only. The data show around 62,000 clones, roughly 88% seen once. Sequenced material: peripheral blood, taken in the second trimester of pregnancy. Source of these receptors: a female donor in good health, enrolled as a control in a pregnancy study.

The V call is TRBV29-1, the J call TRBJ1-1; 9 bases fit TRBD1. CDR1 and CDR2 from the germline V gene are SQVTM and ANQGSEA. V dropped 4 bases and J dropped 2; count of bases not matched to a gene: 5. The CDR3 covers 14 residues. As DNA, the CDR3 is TGCAGCGTTGGTAGGACAGGGGTCAACACTGAAGCTTTCTTT. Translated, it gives CSVGRTGVNTEAFF.

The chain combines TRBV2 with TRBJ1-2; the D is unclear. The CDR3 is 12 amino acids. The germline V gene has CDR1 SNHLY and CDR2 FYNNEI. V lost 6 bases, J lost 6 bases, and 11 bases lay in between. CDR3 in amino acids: CASSADGDGYTF. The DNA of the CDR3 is TGTGCCAGCAGCGCAGACGGGGATGGCTACACCTTC.

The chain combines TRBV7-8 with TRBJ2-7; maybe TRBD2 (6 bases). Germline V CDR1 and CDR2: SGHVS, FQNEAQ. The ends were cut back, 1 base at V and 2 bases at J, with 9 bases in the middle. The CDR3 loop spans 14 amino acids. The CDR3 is CASSLEVAAYEQYF. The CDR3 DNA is TGTGCCAGCAGCTTAGAGGTAGCGGCCTACGAGCAGTACTTC.

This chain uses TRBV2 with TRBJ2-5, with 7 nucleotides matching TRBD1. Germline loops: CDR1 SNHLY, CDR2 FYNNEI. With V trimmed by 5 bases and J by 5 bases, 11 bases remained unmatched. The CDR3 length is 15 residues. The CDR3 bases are TGTGCCAGCAGTCCCCAATCGACAGGGACGGAGACCCAGTACTTC. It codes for CASSPQSTGTETQYF. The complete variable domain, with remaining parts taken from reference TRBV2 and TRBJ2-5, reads EPEVTQTPSHQVTQMGQEVILRCVPISNHLYFYWYRQILGQKVEFLVSFYNNEISEKSEIFDDQFSVERPDGSNFTLKIRSTKLEDSAMYFCASSPQSTGTETQYFGPGTRLLVL.

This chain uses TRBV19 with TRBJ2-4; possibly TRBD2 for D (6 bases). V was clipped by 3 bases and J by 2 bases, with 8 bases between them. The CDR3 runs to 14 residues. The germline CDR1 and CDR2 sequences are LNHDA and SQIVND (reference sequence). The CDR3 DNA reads TGTGCCAGTAGTATCGGCGGGACCAAAAACATTCAGTACTTC. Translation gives CASSIGGTKNIQYF. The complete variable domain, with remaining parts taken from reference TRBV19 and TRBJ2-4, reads DGGITQSPKYLFRKEGQNVTLSCEQNLNHDAMYWYRQDPGQGLRLIYYSQIVNDFQKGDIAEGYSVSREKKESFPLTVTSAQKNPTAFYLCASSIGGTKNIQYFGAGTRLSVL.

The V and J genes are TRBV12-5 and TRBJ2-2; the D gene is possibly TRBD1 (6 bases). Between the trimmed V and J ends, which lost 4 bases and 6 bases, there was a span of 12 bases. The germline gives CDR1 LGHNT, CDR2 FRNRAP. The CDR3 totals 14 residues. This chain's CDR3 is CASGSKQGAGELFF. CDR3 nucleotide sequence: TGTGCTAGTGGTTCGAAACAGGGAGCCGGGGAGCTGTTTTTT.

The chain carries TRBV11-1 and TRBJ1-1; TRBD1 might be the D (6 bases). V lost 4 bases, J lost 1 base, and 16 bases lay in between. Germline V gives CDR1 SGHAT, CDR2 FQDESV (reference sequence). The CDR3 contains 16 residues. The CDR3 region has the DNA TGTGCCAGCAGCTACGGACAGCGCCCAGAGAACACTGAAGCTTTCTTT. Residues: CASSYGQRPENTEAFF.

The DNA of the CDR3 is TGTGCCAGCAGCTCCCTAGGGACAGGAGAAAGTAAGAGCGGGGAGCTGTTTTTT. Translation: CASSSLGTGESKSGELFF. V is TRBV5-4 and J is TRBJ2-2, with TRBD1 matching over 8 bases. V was pared by 3 bases and J by 7 bases, with 17 bases of the junction left unmatched. The CDR3 length is 18 residues. The germline V gene has CDR1 SGHNT and CDR2 YYREEE (reference sequence).

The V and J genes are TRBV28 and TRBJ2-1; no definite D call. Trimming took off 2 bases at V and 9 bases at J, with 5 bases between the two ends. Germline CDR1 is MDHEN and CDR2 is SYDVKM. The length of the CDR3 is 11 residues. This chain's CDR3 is CASSLGPEQFF. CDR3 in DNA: TGTGCCAGCAGTTTAGGGCCTGAGCAGTTCTTC.

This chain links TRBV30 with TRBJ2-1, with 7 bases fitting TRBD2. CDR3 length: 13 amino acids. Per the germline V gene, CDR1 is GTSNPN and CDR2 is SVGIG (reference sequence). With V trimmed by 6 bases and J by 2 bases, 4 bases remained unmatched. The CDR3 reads CACLAVAYNEQFF. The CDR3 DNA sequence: TGTGCCTGTCTAGCGGTCGCCTACAATGAGCAGTTCTTC.

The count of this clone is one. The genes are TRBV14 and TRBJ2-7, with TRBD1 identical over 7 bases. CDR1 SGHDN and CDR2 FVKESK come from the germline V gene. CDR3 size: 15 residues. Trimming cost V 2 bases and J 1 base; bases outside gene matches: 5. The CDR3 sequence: CASSQPRTGSYEQYF. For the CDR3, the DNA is TGTGCCAGCAGCCAACCCAGGACAGGATCCTACGAGCAGTACTTC. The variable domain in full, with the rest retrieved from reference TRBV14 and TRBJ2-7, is EAGVTQFPSHSVIEKGQTVTLRCDPISGHDNLYWYRRVMGKEIKFLLHFVKESKQDESGMPNNRFLAERTGGTYSTLKVQPAELEDSGVYFCASSQPRTGSYEQYFGPGTRLTVT.

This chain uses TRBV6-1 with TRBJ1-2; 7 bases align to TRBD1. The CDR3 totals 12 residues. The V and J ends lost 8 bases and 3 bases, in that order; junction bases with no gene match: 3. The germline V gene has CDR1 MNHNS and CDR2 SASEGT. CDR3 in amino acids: CASPGQYYGYTF. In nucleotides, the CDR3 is TGTGCCAGCCCGGGACAGTACTATGGCTACACCTTC.

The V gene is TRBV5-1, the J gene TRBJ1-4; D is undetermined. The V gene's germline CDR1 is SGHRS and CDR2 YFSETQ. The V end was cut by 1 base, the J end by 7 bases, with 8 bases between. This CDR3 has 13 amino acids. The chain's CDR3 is CASSLSGGEKLFF. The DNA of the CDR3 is TGCGCCAGCAGCTTGTCGGGAGGTGAAAAACTGTTTTTT.

The CDR3 loop reads CASSEYGGGQPQHF. Here the CDR3 DNA reads TGTGCCAGCAGTGAATATGGAGGTGGACAGCCCCAGCATTTT. The chain recombines TRBV25-1 with TRBJ1-5; D is unresolved. Trimming pared 0 bases from V and 7 bases from J, leaving 10 bases between. The CDR3 is 14 residues long. The germline V gene has CDR1 MGHDK and CDR2 SYGVNS.

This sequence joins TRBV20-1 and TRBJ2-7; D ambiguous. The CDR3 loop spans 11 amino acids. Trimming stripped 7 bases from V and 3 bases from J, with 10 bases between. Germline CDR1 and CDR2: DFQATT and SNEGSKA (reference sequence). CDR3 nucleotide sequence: TGCAGTGTTCCGGTGAACTACGAGCAGTACTTC. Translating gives CSVPVNYEQYF.

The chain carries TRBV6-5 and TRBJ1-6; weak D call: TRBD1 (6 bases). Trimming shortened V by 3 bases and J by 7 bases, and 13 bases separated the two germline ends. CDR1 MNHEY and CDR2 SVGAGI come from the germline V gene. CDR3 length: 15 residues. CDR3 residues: CASSYSSGTNSPLHF. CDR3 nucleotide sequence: TGTGCCAGCAGTTATTCTTCGGGGACAAATTCACCCCTCCACTTT.